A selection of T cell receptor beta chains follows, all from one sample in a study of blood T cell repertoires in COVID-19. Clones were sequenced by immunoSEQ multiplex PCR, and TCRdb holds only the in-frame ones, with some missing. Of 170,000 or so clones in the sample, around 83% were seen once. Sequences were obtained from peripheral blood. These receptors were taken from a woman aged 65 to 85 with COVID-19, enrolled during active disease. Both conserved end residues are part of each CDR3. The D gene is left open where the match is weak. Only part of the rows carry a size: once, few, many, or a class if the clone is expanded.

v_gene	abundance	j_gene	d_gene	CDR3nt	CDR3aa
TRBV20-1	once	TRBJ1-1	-	TGCAGTGCTACGGACACTGAAGCTTTCTTT	CSATDTEAFF
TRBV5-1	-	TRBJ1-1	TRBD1	TGCGCCAGCGGACCGGGACAGGGGGTCACTGAAGCTTTCTTT	CASGPGQGVTEAFF
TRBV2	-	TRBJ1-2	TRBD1	TGTGCCAGCAGTGAAGGAGGGCGGGACAGGGGGCGCGGTGGCTACACCTTC	CASSEGGRDRGRGGYTF
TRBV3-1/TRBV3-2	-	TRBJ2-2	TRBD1	TGTGCCAGCAGCCAAGACTGGGACAGGGGGGAGCTGTTTTTT	CASSQDWDRGELFF
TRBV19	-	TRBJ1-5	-	TGTGCCAGTAGTTCCGTGGTAGTCTCAAGCAATCAGCCCCAGCATTTT	CASSSVVVSSNQPQHF
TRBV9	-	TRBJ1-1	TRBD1	TGTGCCAGCAGCGTCCGACAGGGGATATACACTGAAGCTTTCTTT	CASSVRQGIYTEAFF
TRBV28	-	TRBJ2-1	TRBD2	TGTGCCAGCAGTTTATTGGCTAGCGGGAGGAATGAGCAGTTCTTC	CASSLLASGRNEQFF
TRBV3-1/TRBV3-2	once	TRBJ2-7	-	TGTGCCAGCAGCCATCGGCAGGGCGAGCAGTACTTC	CASSHRQGEQYF
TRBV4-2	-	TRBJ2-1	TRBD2	TGTGCCAGCAGCCAAGATGGGGCAAGATACGAGGTAGCGGGCTCCTACAATGAGCAGTTCTTC	CASSQDGARYEVAGSYNEQFF
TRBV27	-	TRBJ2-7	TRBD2	TGTGCCAGCAGTTTATACGGTTTTAGCGGGAGTGGAGTCTACGAGCAGTACTTC	CASSLYGFSGSGVYEQYF
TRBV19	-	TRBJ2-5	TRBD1	TGTGCCAGCTCGGTAAGGGGGCTCCAAGAGACCCAGTACTTC	CASSVRGLQETQYF
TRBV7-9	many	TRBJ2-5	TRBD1	TGTGCCAGCAGCTCCCTCGGACAGGCACAAGAGACCCAGTACTTC	CASSSLGQAQETQYF
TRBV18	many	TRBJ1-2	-	TGTGCCAGCTCACCTCAGGGGAAAGGCTACACCTTC	CASSPQGKGYTF
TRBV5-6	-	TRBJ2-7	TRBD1	TGTGCCAGCAGCCCTGGGACAGGGCTAGCGACGGGGGAGCAGTACTTC	CASSPGTGLATGEQYF
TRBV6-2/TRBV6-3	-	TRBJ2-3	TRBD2	TGTGCCAGCAGTTACGTTAGCGGGAGGACGATATCAGATACGCAGTATTTT	CASSYVSGRTISDTQYF
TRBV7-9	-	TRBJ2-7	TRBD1	TGTGCCAGCAGCTTACATCAGAGGACAGGGTATTTCGACGAGCAGTACTTC	CASSLHQRTGYFDEQYF
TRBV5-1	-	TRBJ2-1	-	TGCGCCAGCAGCTTGGCCGACTTAAGGAATGAGCAGTTCTTC	CASSLADLRNEQFF
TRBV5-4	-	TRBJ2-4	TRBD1	TGTGCCAGCAGCTACGACAGGGTGATAGACCAGTACTTC	CASSYDRVIDQYF
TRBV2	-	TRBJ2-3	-	TGTGCCAGCACGGGGGCGGGAGTGTCAGATACGCAGTATTTT	CASTGAGVSDTQYF
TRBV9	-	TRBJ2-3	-	TGTGCCAGCAGCACTCTTCTTGTTTCTAGCACAGATACGCAGTATTTT	CASSTLLVSSTDTQYF
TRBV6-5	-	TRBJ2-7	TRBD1	TGTGCCAGCAGACCAGACAGGGCCCACGAGCAGTACTTC	CASRPDRAHEQYF
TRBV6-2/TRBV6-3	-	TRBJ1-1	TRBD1	TGTGCCAGCAGTGCTTCGACAGGGCTCAGAAACACTGAAGCTTTCTTT	CASSASTGLRNTEAFF
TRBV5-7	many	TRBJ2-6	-	TGTGCCAGCAGCTTGGACAGGGTCCTATCTGGGGCCAACGTCCTGACTTTC	CASSLDRVLSGANVLTF
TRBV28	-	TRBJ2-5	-	TGTGCCAGCAGTTCGGCGGGGAAGGGAGAGACCCAGTACTTC	CASSSAGKGETQYF
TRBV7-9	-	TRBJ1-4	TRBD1	TGTGCCAGCAGCTTAAAGACAGGGGGGTCTGAAAAACTGTTTTTT	CASSLKTGGSEKLFF
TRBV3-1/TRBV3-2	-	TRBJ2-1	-	TGTGCCAGCCTAGACGGCCGAGAAAATGAGCAGTTCTTC	CASLDGRENEQFF
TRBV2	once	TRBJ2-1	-	TGTGCCAGCAGTGAACGGGCTAGCGGCGCCAGGGGCAATGAGCAGTTCTTC	CASSERASGARGNEQFF
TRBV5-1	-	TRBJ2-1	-	TGCGCCAGCAGCCAAGGGGCGGATTACAATGAGCAGTTCTTC	CASSQGADYNEQFF
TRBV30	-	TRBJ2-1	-	TGTGCCTGGAGTGGACGAAGGACTATCAATGAGCAGTTCTTC	CAWSGRRTINEQFF
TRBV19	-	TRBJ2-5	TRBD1	TGTGCCAGTAGTATCCGCGGGACAGGGCGGGATGAGACCCAGTACTTC	CASSIRGTGRDETQYF
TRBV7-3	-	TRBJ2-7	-	TGTGCCAGCAGCTTGAATAGACAGGCCGATACCCAGCCTCCCTACGAGCAGTACTTC	CASSLNRQADTQPPYEQYF
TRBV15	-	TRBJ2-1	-	TGTGCCAGCTGTGATAGCTCCTACAATGAGCAGTTCTTC	CASCDSSYNEQFF
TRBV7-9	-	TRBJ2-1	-	TGTGCCAGCAGCTTTAACTACCCATATGAGCAGTTCTTC	CASSFNYPYEQFF
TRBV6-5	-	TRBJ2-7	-	TGTGCCAGCAGCGGTAGCGGCGAGCAGTACTTC	CASSGSGEQYF
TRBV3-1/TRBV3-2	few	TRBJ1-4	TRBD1	TGTGCCAGCAGCCCCGGGGGACAGGGGATTCATCATACTAATGAAAAACTGTTTTTT	CASSPGGQGIHHTNEKLFF
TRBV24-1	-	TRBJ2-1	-	TGTGCCACCAGCAGTCTGAACGCCTACAATGAGCAGTTCTTC	CATSSLNAYNEQFF
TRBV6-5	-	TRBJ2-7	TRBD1	TGTGCCAGCACCAGGGACAGAGGTTACTACGAGCAGTACTTC	CASTRDRGYYEQYF
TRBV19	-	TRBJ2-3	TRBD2	TGTGCCAGTAGTAGGATAGCGGGAGTTAGTACAGATACGCAGTATTTT	CASSRIAGVSTDTQYF
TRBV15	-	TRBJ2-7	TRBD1	TGTGCCACCAGCGGATGGGACAGGGGAGGCGAGCAGTACTTC	CATSGWDRGGEQYF
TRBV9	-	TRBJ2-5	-	TGTGCCAGCAGCTCCTCTGGGGGGGGGCGGATGGCAGAGACCCAGTACTTC	CASSSSGGGRMAETQYF
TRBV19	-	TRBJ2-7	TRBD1	TGTGCCAGTAGTATCGGACAGGGGGGCACCTACGAGCAGTACTTC	CASSIGQGGTYEQYF
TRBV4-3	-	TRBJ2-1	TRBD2	TGCGCCAGCAGCCAAGATTGGGCGGCTAGCGGGAGAGGTATCAATGAGCAGTTCTTC	CASSQDWAASGRGINEQFF
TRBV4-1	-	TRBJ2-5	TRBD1	TGCGCCAGCAGCCAACAGGGGGCCCAAGAGACCCAGTACTTC	CASSQQGAQETQYF
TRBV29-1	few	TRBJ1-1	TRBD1	TGCAGCGTTCGGAGGGGGCTGGGCACTGAAGCTTTCTTT	CSVRRGLGTEAFF
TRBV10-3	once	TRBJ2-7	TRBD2	TGTGCCATCAGTGAGTCAGCGGGAGTCCCCTACGAGCAGTACTTC	CAISESAGVPYEQYF
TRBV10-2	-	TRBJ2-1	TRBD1	TGCGCCAGCAGTTCATACAGGGGTTCCTACAATGAGCAGTTCTTC	CASSSYRGSYNEQFF
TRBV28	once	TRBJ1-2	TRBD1	TGTGCCAGCAGCCCGACAGGGGGCGTACATGGCTACACCTTC	CASSPTGGVHGYTF
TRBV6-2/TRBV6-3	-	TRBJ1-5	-	TGTGCCAGCAGTTACGGGTCCGAGGGTCAGCCCCAGCATTTT	CASSYGSEGQPQHF
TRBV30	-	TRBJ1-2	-	TGTGCCTGGAGTGTAGGGGGACCCCATGGCTACACCTTC	CAWSVGGPHGYTF
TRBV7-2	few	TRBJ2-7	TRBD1	TGTGCCAGCAGCCCGGGGACAGGGGGGAACTACGAGCAGTACTTC	CASSPGTGGNYEQYF